The rows below give T cell receptor beta chains drawn from one sample of a study of cytomegalovirus exposure and HLA in healthy donors. The table came from immunoSEQ multiplex PCR; TCRdb's copy has only in-frame clones and leaves some out. In the table there are tens of thousands of clones, 76% of which are singletons. The sample was PBMCs. These receptors were collected from a man aged 18 to 29 in good health and CMV-seronegative. Both conserved end residues are part of each CDR3. D genes are given only for firm matches. The size entry is marked missing in some rows and otherwise reads once, few, many or a size class.

clone_size	d_call	v_call	j_call	cdr3_aa	cdr3_nt
NA	NA	TRBV6-1	TRBJ2-7	CASSEMSRGPYEQYF	TGTGCCAGCAGTGAAATGTCCAGGGGACCATACGAGCAGTACTTC
NA	TRBD2	TRBV27	TRBJ2-1	CASSSASGLDEQFF	TGTGCCAGCAGTTCGGCTAGCGGGTTGGATGAGCAGTTCTTC
NA	TRBD1	TRBV7-9	TRBJ1-2	CASSPSTGIINYGYTF	TGTGCCAGCAGCCCATCGACAGGGATTATTAACTATGGCTACACCTTC
NA	NA	TRBV9	TRBJ2-4	CASGAGGTGVAKNIQYF	TGTGCCAGCGGGGCGGGTGGGACGGGAGTGGCCAAAAACATTCAGTACTTC
NA	NA	TRBV1	TRBJ2-7	CTSSGDYSYEQYF	TGCACCAGCAGCGGCGACTACTCCTACGAGCAGTACTTC
NA	NA	TRBV5-1	TRBJ2-7	CASSFQPDSYEQYF	TGCGCCAGCAGCTTCCAGCCGGACAGCTACGAGCAGTACTTC
NA	TRBD1	TRBV9	TRBJ1-3	CASSEGHRGSGNTIYF	TGTGCCAGCAGCGAGGGGCACAGGGGTTCCGGAAACACCATATATTTT
NA	NA	TRBV27	TRBJ1-6	CASSLEGRTSRSPLHF	TGTGCCAGCAGTTTGGAAGGACGGACATCGCGATCACCCCTCCACTTT
NA	TRBD2	TRBV9	TRBJ2-5	CASSALAGGILGETQYF	TGTGCCAGCAGCGCTCTAGCGGGGGGGATACTCGGGGAGACCCAGTACTTC
NA	NA	TRBV6-4	TRBJ2-2	CASSGQSNGELFF	TGTGCCAGCAGCGGACAGTCGAACGGGGAGCTGTTTTTT
NA	NA	TRBV6-1	TRBJ2-5	CASKGDGVGGETQYF	TGTGCCAGCAAGGGGGACGGCGTGGGCGGGGAGACCCAGTACTTC
NA	NA	TRBV7-2	TRBJ2-1	CASSPQGSYNEQFF	TGTGCCAGCAGCCCCCAGGGTTCCTACAATGAGCAGTTCTTC
few	TRBD1	TRBV11-3	TRBJ2-1	CASSPGQGEVNEQFF	TGTGCCAGCAGCCCGGGACAGGGAGAGGTCAATGAGCAGTTCTTC
once	NA	TRBV4-1	TRBJ2-7	CASSLGFGHQSSYEQYF	TGCGCCAGCAGCCTGGGTTTCGGACACCAGAGCTCCTACGAGCAGTACTTC
NA	TRBD1	TRBV27	TRBJ1-4	CASSPRQGLREKLFF	TGTGCCAGCAGTCCCCGACAGGGTTTAAGGGAAAAACTGTTTTTT
NA	NA	TRBV7-2	TRBJ2-5	CASSLQALLQETQYF	TGTGCCAGCAGTTTACAAGCCCTTTTACAAGAGACCCAGTACTTC
NA	TRBD2	TRBV11-2	TRBJ2-1	CASKTTSGAYEQFF	TGTGCCAGCAAGACTACTAGCGGGGCCTATGAGCAGTTCTTC
NA	TRBD1	TRBV5-1	TRBJ2-5	CASSLGTVQETQYF	TGCGCCAGCAGCTTAGGGACAGTCCAAGAGACCCAGTACTTC
NA	TRBD2	TRBV7-3	TRBJ2-1	CASSLNPRTRDYNEQFF	TGTGCCAGCAGCTTAAACCCACGGACTAGAGACTACAATGAGCAGTTCTTC
few	NA	TRBV29-1	TRBJ2-3	CSVLIADTQYF	TGCAGCGTTTTAATCGCGGATACGCAGTATTTT
few	NA	TRBV6-1	TRBJ1-1	CASSSRGNTEAFF	TGTGCCAGCAGTTCCAGGGGGAACACTGAAGCTTTCTTT
NA	NA	TRBV5-1	TRBJ2-3	CASSRDRPEDTQYF	TGCGCCAGCAGCCGCGACAGGCCCGAAGATACGCAGTATTTT
NA	NA	TRBV7-2	TRBJ2-5	CASRRGETQYF	TGTGCCAGCAGACGCGGAGAGACCCAGTACTTC
NA	NA	TRBV28	TRBJ1-2	CASSPSGPQGRSSYGYTF	TGTGCCAGCAGCCCTAGCGGACCACAGGGTCGATCATCCTATGGCTACACCTTC
few	NA	TRBV9	TRBJ2-3	CASSVGPGSTDTQYF	TGTGCCAGCAGCGTAGGGCCGGGTAGCACAGATACGCAGTATTTT
NA	NA	TRBV9	TRBJ1-1	CASSVQGNTEAFF	TGTGCCAGCAGCGTTCAGGGGAACACTGAAGCTTTCTTT
few	TRBD1	TRBV6-4	TRBJ2-3	CASSSTGQGTDTQYF	TGTGCCAGCAGCTCTACGGGACAGGGCACAGATACGCAGTATTTT
NA	NA	TRBV2	TRBJ1-4	CASRSPGFNEKLFF	TGTGCCAGCAGGTCCCCCGGTTTTAATGAAAAACTGTTTTTT
NA	NA	TRBV2	TRBJ2-1	CASITNEQFF	TGTGCCAGCATCACTAATGAGCAGTTCTTC
once	NA	TRBV27	TRBJ1-2	CATYQGGGYTF	TGTGCCACCTACCAGGGTGGTGGCTACACCTTC
NA	TRBD2	TRBV11-1	TRBJ2-3	CASSSGTGTSGDTDTQYF	TGTGCCAGCAGCTCTGGAACTGGGACTAGCGGAGACACAGATACGCAGTATTTT
NA	TRBD1	TRBV30	TRBJ2-7	CAWSGGQGYEQYF	TGTGCCTGGAGCGGGGGACAGGGCTACGAGCAGTACTTC
NA	TRBD1	TRBV11-2	TRBJ1-4	CASSQGQGVEKLFF	TGTGCCAGCAGCCAGGGACAGGGTGTTGAAAAACTGTTTTTT
NA	NA	TRBV4-1	TRBJ1-5	CASSQEGGASQPQHF	TGTGCCAGCAGCCAAGAGGGAGGGGCCAGTCAGCCCCAGCATTTT
once	TRBD1	TRBV28	TRBJ2-1	CASSTGGPAYNEQFF	TGTGCCAGCAGTACAGGGGGGCCGGCATACAATGAGCAGTTCTTC
NA	TRBD1	TRBV10-3	TRBJ1-2	CAISDPRTGANYGYTF	TGTGCCATCAGTGACCCGAGGACAGGGGCGAACTATGGCTACACCTTC
NA	TRBD1	TRBV7-9	TRBJ1-3	CASSTTRTGADFTIYF	TGTGCCAGCAGCACCACCAGGACAGGGGCCGATTTCACCATATATTTT